This is a list of T cell receptor beta chains from one sample in a study of vaccination and CD4 T cells after COVID-19. The antigens these receptors bind are not known. TCRdb reanalysed the PCR reads using MiXCR and keeps one entry per CDR3 protein. The repertoire includes 15,000 to 16,000 distinct CDR3 sequences, around four fifths of them detected once, and roughly 9.8% sits in the top ten. Material: CD4+ T cells from blood, cultured in vitro. These receptors all stem from a human donor who had recovered from COVID-19. The CDR3 runs from the conserved cysteine through the conserved F or W. A D gene is named only where the DNA matches it firmly. Clone sizes are given selectively: once, few, many, or a class where the clone is expanded.

DNA | CDR3 | V | D | J | size
TGTGCCAGCAGCCAACGGGAAGGGAGGGATTACACAGATACGCAGTATTTT | CASSQREGRDYTDTQYF | TRBV27 | TRBD2 | TRBJ2-3 | .
TGCAGTGCTAGCCGGGACAGGGGCGACGAGCAGTACTTC | CSASRDRGDEQYF | TRBV20-1 | TRBD1 | TRBJ2-7 | once
TGTGCCAGCAGCTTAGAATTCGGCGGGGAGCTGTTTTTT | CASSLEFGGELFF | TRBV7-4 | . | TRBJ2-2 | few
TGCAGTGCTAGAGATCGGAGATCTAACAGGGGTGAGCAGTTCTTC | CSARDRRSNRGEQFF | TRBV20-1 | TRBD1 | TRBJ2-1 | .
TGTGCCAGTAGTAAGGGACAGAACACTAACTATGGCTACACCTTC | CASSKGQNTNYGYTF | TRBV19 | TRBD1 | TRBJ1-2 | .
TGTGCCAGCAGCCTTCGGGACAGGGGGCCGTATGGCTATGGCTACACCTTC | CASSLRDRGPYGYGYTF | TRBV6-1 | TRBD1 | TRBJ1-2 | few
TGTGCCAGCAGCCCCGGACTAGCGGGAGCTCCCGAGCAGTACTTC | CASSPGLAGAPEQYF | TRBV7-2 | TRBD2 | TRBJ2-7 | .
TGTGCCAGTACGGGACAGGGCGTCCAGCCCCAGCATTTT | CASTGQGVQPQHF | TRBV28 | TRBD1 | TRBJ1-5 | .
TGTGCCAGCAGTGAAGTTGGGAACGGCCCCGGGGAGCTGTTTTTT | CASSEVGNGPGELFF | TRBV6-1 | . | TRBJ2-2 | once
TGTGCCAGCAGCTTAAAAGTGAAAGATACGCAGTATTTT | CASSLKVKDTQYF | TRBV7-2 | . | TRBJ2-3 | .
TGTGCCAGCAACTCAGGGGGGGTCGGTCAGCCCCAGCATTTT | CASNSGGVGQPQHF | TRBV12-3/TRBV12-4 | TRBD1 | TRBJ1-5 | .